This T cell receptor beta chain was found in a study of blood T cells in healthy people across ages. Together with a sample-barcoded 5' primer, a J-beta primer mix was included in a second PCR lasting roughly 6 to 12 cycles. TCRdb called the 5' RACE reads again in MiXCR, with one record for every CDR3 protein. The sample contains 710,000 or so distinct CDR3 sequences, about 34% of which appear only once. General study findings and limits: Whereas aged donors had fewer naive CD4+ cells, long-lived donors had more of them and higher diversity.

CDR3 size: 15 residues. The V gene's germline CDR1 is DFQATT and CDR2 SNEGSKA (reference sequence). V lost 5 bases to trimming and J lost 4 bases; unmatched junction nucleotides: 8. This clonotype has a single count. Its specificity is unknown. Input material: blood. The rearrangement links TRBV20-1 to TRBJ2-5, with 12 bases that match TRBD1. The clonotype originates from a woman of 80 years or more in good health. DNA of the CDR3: TGCAGTGCTGAGGCCGGGACAGGGGGCAGAGAGACCCAGTACTTC. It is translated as CSAEAGTGGRETQYF.